The rows below give T cell receptor beta chains drawn from one sample of a study of OX40 agonist ivuxolimab in advanced cancers. Profiling relied on immunoSEQ multiplex PCR, and the TCRdb table lists in-frame clones only, not all of them. The top ten hold approximately 35% of the sample, which has 20,000 to 25,000 clones, 65% to 90% seen once. This specimen consisted of CD4+ or CD8+ T cells sorted from blood, obtained in a trial of the OX40 agonist ivuxolimab. The receptor source for this set is an adult with an advanced solid tumor such as melanoma, head and neck, liver or kidney cancer. CDR3s include the opening cysteine and the closing phenylalanine or tryptophan. Each record gives: CDR3 length, D gene, clone size, J gene, V gene, CDR3 protein, CDR3 DNA. A D gene is named only where the DNA matches it firmly. Where a row states a size, it is once, few, many or the class of an expanded clone; other rows omit it.

12,-,-,TRBJ1-2,TRBV7-3,CASSLDGYGYTF,TGTGCCAGCAGCTTGGATGGCTATGGCTACACCTTC
13,-,-,TRBJ1-1,TRBV6-5,CASSFTGNTEAFF,TGTGCCAGCAGTTTTACAGGGAACACTGAAGCTTTCTTT
15,-,-,TRBJ1-1,TRBV28,CASSPWTGGDTEAFF,TGTGCCAGCAGTCCCTGGACCGGGGGGGACACTGAAGCTTTCTTT
19,-,-,TRBJ1-4,TRBV27,CASSLLRPSSGHLNEKLFF,TGTGCCAGCAGTTTGCTTCGACCTTCGTCTGGACATCTGAATGAAAAACTGTTTTTT
16,TRBD2,-,TRBJ2-3,TRBV25-1,CASSELAGVGTDTQYF,TGTGCCAGCAGTGAACTAGCGGGAGTGGGCACAGATACGCAGTATTTT
15,TRBD1,-,TRBJ1-5,TRBV19,CASRKGQGKSQPQHF,TGTGCCAGTAGAAAGGGACAGGGGAAAAGTCAGCCCCAGCATTTT
17,-,-,TRBJ1-2,TRBV4-1,CASSQASAGQGDYGYTF,TGCGCCAGCAGCCAAGCCTCCGCTGGACAAGGGGACTATGGCTACACCTTC
14,TRBD1,-,TRBJ2-7,TRBV18,CASSAGTGIYEQYF,TGTGCCAGCTCAGCCGGGACAGGGATCTACGAGCAGTACTTC
18,TRBD2,few,TRBJ2-1,TRBV2,CASRGASGRANTYNEQFF,TGTGCCAGCAGGGGAGCTAGCGGGAGGGCCAACACCTACAATGAGCAGTTCTTC
14,-,once,TRBJ2-7,TRBV6-6,CASSPYPGFGEQYF,TGTGCCAGCAGTCCGTACCCGGGTTTTGGCGAGCAGTACTTC
19,TRBD2,-,TRBJ2-3,TRBV7-6,CASSLRGTSGGLRMNTQYF,TGTGCCAGCAGCTTAAGGGGGACTAGCGGGGGCCTCAGGATGAATACGCAGTATTTT
13,-,-,TRBJ2-7,TRBV7-8,CASSLYPNYEQYF,TGTGCCAGCAGCTTATATCCCAACTACGAGCAGTACTTC
14,-,-,TRBJ2-3,TRBV19,CASSPGNSLDTQYF,TGTGCCAGTAGTCCCGGGAACTCCTTGGATACGCAGTATTTT
16,TRBD1,-,TRBJ1-2,TRBV19,CASSTTGRTGRYGYTF,TGTGCCAGTAGTACTACAGGAAGGACAGGGAGATATGGCTACACCTTC
15,-,-,TRBJ1-3,TRBV10-3,CAISGGLLSGNTIYF,TGTGCCATCAGTGGGGGATTACTCTCTGGAAACACCATATATTTT
15,-,-,TRBJ1-1,TRBV19,CASSLNRDGDTEAFF,TGTGCCAGTAGCCTTAACCGGGACGGAGACACTGAAGCTTTCTTT
19,TRBD1,-,TRBJ2-6,TRBV7-9,CASSATGTGAVSGANVLTF,TGTGCCAGCAGCGCCACCGGGACAGGGGCTGTCTCTGGGGCCAACGTCCTGACTTTC
12,-,-,TRBJ1-2,TRBV6-6,CASSRDRSGYTF,TGTGCCAGCAGCAGAGACAGGTCTGGCTACACCTTC
14,-,-,TRBJ2-1,TRBV6-5,CASSYLGDPNEQFF,TGTGCCAGCAGTTACCTTGGGGACCCCAATGAGCAGTTCTTC
16,-,-,TRBJ2-6,TRBV27,CATGWPDGFRANVLTF,TGTGCCACTGGGTGGCCGGACGGGTTTCGGGCCAACGTCCTGACTTTC
15,TRBD2,-,TRBJ2-7,TRBV6-6,CASSPREQRSYEQYF,TGTGCCAGCAGTCCGCGGGAGCAGAGGTCCTACGAGCAGTACTTC
14,TRBD2,once,TRBJ2-5,TRBV5-4,CASSPGGVEETQYF,TGTGCCAGCAGCCCGGGGGGGGTTGAGGAGACCCAGTACTTC
14,-,-,TRBJ1-5,TRBV25-1,CASSDPYSNQPQHF,TGTGCCAGCAGTGATCCCTATAGCAATCAGCCCCAGCATTTT
13,-,-,TRBJ1-4,TRBV15,CATSRDQGEKLFF,TGTGCCACCAGCAGAGATCAGGGGGAAAAACTGTTTTTT
18,TRBD2,-,TRBJ2-2,TRBV15,CATSRRTSGNINTGELFF,TGTGCCACCAGCAGACGGACTAGCGGAAACATAAACACCGGGGAGCTGTTTTTT